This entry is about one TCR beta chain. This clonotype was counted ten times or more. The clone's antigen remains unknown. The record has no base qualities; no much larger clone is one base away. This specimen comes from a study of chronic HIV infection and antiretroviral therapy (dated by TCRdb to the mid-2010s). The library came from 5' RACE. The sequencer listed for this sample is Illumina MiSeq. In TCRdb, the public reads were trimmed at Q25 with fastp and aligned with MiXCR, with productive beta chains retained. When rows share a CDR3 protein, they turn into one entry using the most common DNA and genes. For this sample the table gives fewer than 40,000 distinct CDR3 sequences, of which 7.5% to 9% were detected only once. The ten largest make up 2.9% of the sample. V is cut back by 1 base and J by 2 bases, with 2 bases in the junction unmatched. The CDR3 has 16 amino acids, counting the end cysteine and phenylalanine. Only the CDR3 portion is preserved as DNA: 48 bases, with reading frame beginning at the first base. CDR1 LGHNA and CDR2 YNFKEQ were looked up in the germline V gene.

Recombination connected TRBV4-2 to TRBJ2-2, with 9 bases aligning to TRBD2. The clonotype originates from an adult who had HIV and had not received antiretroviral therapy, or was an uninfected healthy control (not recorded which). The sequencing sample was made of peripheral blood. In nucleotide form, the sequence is TGTGCCAGCAGCCAAGTAGCGGGAGACAACACCGGGGAGCTGTTTTTT. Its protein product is CASSQVAGDNTGELFF.